One sample yielded the 11 T cell receptor beta chains listed below, sequenced in a study of T-cell memory formation after mild COVID-19. TCRdb re-analysed the 5' RACE reads in MiXCR, keeping a single row per CDR3 protein. The sample records roughly 48,000 distinct CDR3 sequences, less than 35% being singletons. The sequencing input was PBMCs or a T cell subset sorted from them (not recorded which). The source is a man aged 18-30 years who had mild COVID-19 (a few samples of this study predate the infection). Cell type and time point are not known.

CDR3 in DNA: TGTGCCAGCAGCAACCCCAGCGGGGGAAAGAACGGGGAGCTGTTTTTT. This sequence encodes CASSNPSGGKNGELFF. The genes are TRBV21-1 and TRBJ2-2; the D call TRBD2 from the table was never checked on the DNA. TRBV21-1 is deemed a pseudogene. This CDR3 spans 16 amino acids.

The rearrangement links TRBV7-8 to TRBJ2-2; 9 bases line up with TRBD2. The CDR3 has 17 amino acids. The germline gives CDR1 SGHVS, CDR2 FQNEAQ. The trim removed 1 base at V and 0 bases at J, leaving 3 bases unmatched. As DNA, the CDR3 is TGTGCCAGCAGCTTAGGCGGGGGGGTCCCGAACACCGGGGAGCTGTTTTTT. It specifies CASSLGGGVPNTGELFF.

This clonotype was seen only a few times. The CDR3 coding sequence is TGTGCCAGCACCTCCCCGTTAGCCTACGAGCAGTACTTC. It is translated as CASTSPLAYEQYF. The chain combines TRBV27 with TRBJ2-7; D is ambiguous. Germline V gene lookup returns CDR1 MNHEY and CDR2 SMNVEV (reference sequence). V was shortened by 7 bases and J by 2 bases, with 12 bases between the two germline ends. There are 13 residues in the CDR3.

Many counts were recorded for this clonotype. The rearrangement uses TRBV19 and TRBJ1-2; D unclear. CDR3 length: 10 amino acids. V was pared by 7 bases and J by 7 bases, with 7 bases between. Germline loops: CDR1 LNHDA, CDR2 SQIVND (reference sequence). CDR3: CASKGGGYTF. In nucleotides, the CDR3 is TGTGCCAGTAAGGGAGGTGGCTACACCTTC.

The CDR3: CASSPGQGPNYGYTF. The CDR3 bases are TGTGCCAGCAGCCCCGGACAGGGACCTAACTATGGCTACACCTTC. The V call is TRBV9, the J call TRBJ1-2; 8 bases are a match to TRBD1. J was trimmed by 0 bases and V by 4 bases; bases with no gene match: 5. Germline loops: CDR1 SGDLS, CDR2 YYNGEE. The CDR3 totals 15 residues. Using reference TRBV9 and TRBJ1-2 for the parts outside the CDR3, the full variable domain is DSGVTQTPKHLITATGQRVTLRCSPRSGDLSVYWYQQSLDQGLQFLIQYYNGEERAKGNILERFSAQQFPDLHSELNLSSLELGDSALYFCASSPGQGPNYGYTFGSGTRLTVV.

This clonotype was seen more than once but under ten times. The chain links TRBV6-2 or TRBV6-3 to TRBJ2-3; no clear D gene. Germline CDR1 reads MNHEY; CDR2 reads SVGEGT. CDR3 size: 16 residues. Between the trimmed V and J ends, which lost 0 bases and 2 bases, there was a span of 12 bases. In DNA, the CDR3 is TGTGCCAGCAGTTACTCAGTCGGGCGACTCACAGATACGCAGTATTTT. Protein: CASSYSVGRLTDTQYF.

This chain connects TRBV6-5 to TRBJ1-2; TRBD1 aligns across 7 bases. The trim removed 7 bases at V and 2 bases at J, leaving 7 bases unmatched. The CDR3 has 14 amino acids. Germline V gene data show CDR1 as MNHEY and CDR2 as SVGAGI. DNA for the CDR3: TGTGCCAGCACTAACCAAGGGGGCAACTATGGCTACACCTTC. Residues: CASTNQGGNYGYTF.

This clonotype was seen more than once but under ten times. CDR3 amino acids: CASSLEQVLEQFF. In DNA form, the CDR3 reads TGTGCCAGCAGCTTGGAACAGGTCCTTGAGCAGTTCTTC. This chain uses TRBV5-6 with TRBJ2-1; D possibly corresponds to TRBD1 (5 bases). CDR1 and CDR2 from the germline V gene are SGHDT and YYEEEE. This CDR3 spans 13 amino acids. V lost 0 bases and J lost 9, with 10 bases in between.

This clonotype was found many times. The V call is TRBV20-1, the J call TRBJ2-1; perhaps D is TRBD1 or TRBD2 (5 bases each). Trimming left V 5 bases short and J 0 bases short, with 14 bases between. Germline values: CDR1 DFQATT, CDR2 SNEGSKA (reference sequence). CDR3 length: 15 amino acids. CDR3 bases: TGCAGTGCTGGGGCGGAAGGGAGCTCCTACAATGAGCAGTTCTTC. This translates into CSAGAEGSSYNEQFF.

The chain couples TRBV29-1 to TRBJ2-7, with 10 bases that match TRBD1. This CDR3 comprises 14 residues. In germline, CDR1 is SQVTM, CDR2 ANQGSEA. V lost 6 bases, J lost 2 bases, and 7 bases stayed unmatched. Here the CDR3 reads CSVRTGGRPYEQYF. As DNA, the CDR3 is TGCAGCGTCAGGACAGGGGGAAGACCCTACGAGCAGTACTTC.

This clonotype appeared a few times. The chain links TRBV3-1 to TRBJ2-3; TRBD2 might be the D (6 bases). Trimming cost V 5 bases and J 0 bases, with 12 bases left between them. CDR3 size: 15 residues. Germline V CDR1 and CDR2: LGHDT, YNNKEL (reference sequence). Written as DNA, the CDR3 is TGTGCCAGCAGCTACTCCGGGGGAAGCACAGATACGCAGTATTTT. Its protein is CASSYSGGSTDTQYF.